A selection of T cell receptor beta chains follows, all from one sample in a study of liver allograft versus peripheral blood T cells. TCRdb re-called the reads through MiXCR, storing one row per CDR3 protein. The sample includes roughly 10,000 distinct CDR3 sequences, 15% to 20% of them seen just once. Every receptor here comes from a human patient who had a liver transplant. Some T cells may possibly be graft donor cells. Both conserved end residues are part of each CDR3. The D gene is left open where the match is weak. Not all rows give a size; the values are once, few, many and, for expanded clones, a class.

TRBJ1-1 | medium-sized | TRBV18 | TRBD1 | CASSPGTGIAEAFF | TGTGCCAGCTCACCAGGGACAGGGATTGCTGAAGCTTTCTTT
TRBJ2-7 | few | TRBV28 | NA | CASSAGSPSYEQYF | TGTGCCAGCAGTGCCGGGAGCCCCTCCTACGAGCAGTACTTC
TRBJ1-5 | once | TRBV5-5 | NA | CASSLVPGKNQPQHF | TGTGCCAGCAGCTTGGTACCAGGGAAGAATCAGCCCCAGCATTTT
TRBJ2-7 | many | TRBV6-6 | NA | CASSPEHSEQYF | TGTGCCAGCAGTCCCGAGCATTCCGAGCAGTACTTC
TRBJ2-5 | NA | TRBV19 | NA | CASSSNQETQYF | TGTGCCAGTAGTAGCAACCAAGAGACCCAGTACTTC
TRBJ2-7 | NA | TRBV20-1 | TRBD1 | CSASPPGTGDYEQYF | TGCAGTGCCAGCCCGCCTGGGACAGGAGACTACGAGCAGTACTTC
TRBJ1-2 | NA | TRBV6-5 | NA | CASSLLRGFNYGYTF | TGTGCCAGCAGCCTCCTACGAGGGTTCAACTATGGCTACACCTTC
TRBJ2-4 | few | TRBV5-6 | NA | CASSLGGEIIQYF | TGTGCCAGCAGCTTGGGAGGGGAGATCATTCAGTACTTC
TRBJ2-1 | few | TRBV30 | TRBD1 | CAWSRQGNEQFF | TGTGCCTGGAGTAGACAGGGCAATGAGCAGTTCTTC
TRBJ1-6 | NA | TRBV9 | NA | CASSGRDSPLHF | TGTGCCAGCAGCGGGCGGGATTCACCCCTCCACTTT
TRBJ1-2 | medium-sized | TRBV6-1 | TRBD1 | CASRGDRASGYTF | TGTGCCAGCAGAGGGGACAGGGCCTCGGGCTACACCTTC
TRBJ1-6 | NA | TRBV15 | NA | CATSREGQGFSPLHF | TGTGCCACCAGCAGAGAAGGGCAGGGTTTCTCACCCCTCCACTTT
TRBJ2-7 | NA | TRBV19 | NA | CASSIGLAEPLQYF | TGTGCCAGTAGTATCGGTTTGGCAGAACCTTTACAGTACTTC
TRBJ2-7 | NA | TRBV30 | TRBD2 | CAWSIYRGVRHYEQYF | TGTGCCTGGAGTATTTATCGGGGGGTCAGACACTACGAGCAGTACTTC
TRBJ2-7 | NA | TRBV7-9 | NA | CASSLVGDEQYF | TGTGCCAGCAGCTTAGTCGGGGACGAGCAGTACTTC
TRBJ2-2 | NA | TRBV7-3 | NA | CASSPIRGGELFF | TGTGCCAGCAGCCCCATCCGGGGCGGGGAGCTGTTTTTT
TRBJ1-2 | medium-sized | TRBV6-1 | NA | CASSERGTNGNYGYTF | TGTGCCAGCAGTGAGAGGGGTACAAACGGGAACTATGGCTACACCTTC
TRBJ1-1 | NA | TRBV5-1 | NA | CASSPPLGGNTEAFF | TGCGCCAGCAGCCCACCCTTGGGGGGGAACACTGAAGCTTTCTTT
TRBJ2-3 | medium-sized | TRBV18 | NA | CASLGGDTQYF | TGTGCCAGCCTGGGTGGAGATACGCAGTATTTT
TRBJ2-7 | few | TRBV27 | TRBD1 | CASSIVGTGGYEQYF | TGTGCCAGCAGTATCGTCGGGACAGGGGGCTACGAGCAGTACTTC
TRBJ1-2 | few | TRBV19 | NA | CASSMVGSWTVEGINYGYTF | TGTGCCAGTAGTATGGTTGGAAGCTGGACGGTTGAAGGGATTAACTATGGCTACACCTTC
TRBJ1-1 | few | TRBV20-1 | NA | CSAYAPTGVGITEAFF | TGCAGTGCTTACGCCCCGACGGGGGTTGGAATCACTGAAGCTTTCTTT
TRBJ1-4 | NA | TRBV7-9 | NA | CASSPPRQSSEKLFF | TGTGCCAGCAGCCCTCCGCGACAGAGTTCAGAAAAACTGTTTTTT
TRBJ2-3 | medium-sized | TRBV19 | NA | CASSPPDRGDTQYF | TGTGCCAGTAGTCCCCCGGATAGAGGGGATACGCAGTATTTT
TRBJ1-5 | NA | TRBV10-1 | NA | CASSDPGGQPQHF | TGCGCCAGCAGCGATCCGGGGGGTCAGCCCCAGCATTTT
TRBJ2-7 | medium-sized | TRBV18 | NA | CASSPPIGGWSYEQYF | TGTGCCAGCTCACCGCCCATCGGGGGTTGGTCCTACGAGCAGTACTTC
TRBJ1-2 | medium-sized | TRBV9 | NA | CASSPPSPGARRGYTF | TGTGCCAGCAGCCCTCCATCCCCAGGGGCCAGACGTGGCTACACCTTC
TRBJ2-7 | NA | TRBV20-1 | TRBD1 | CSARGQFYEQYF | TGCAGTGCCAGGGGACAGTTCTACGAGCAGTACTTC
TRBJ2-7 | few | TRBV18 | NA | CASSPPAATYEQYF | TGTGCCAGCTCACCACCGGCAGCCACCTACGAGCAGTACTTC
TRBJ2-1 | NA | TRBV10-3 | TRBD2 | CAISALADNEQFF | TGTGCCATCAGTGCGCTAGCGGACAATGAGCAGTTCTTC
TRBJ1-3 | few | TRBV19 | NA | CASRSDGSGNTIYF | TGTGCCAGTAGGTCGGACGGGTCTGGAAACACCATATATTTT
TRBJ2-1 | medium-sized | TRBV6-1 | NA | CASRIKTDYNEQFF | TGTGCCAGCAGGATAAAGACAGATTACAATGAGCAGTTCTTC
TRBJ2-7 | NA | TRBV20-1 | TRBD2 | CSAPRASSGSDEQYF | TGCAGTGCCCCGAGGGCGTCTAGCGGAAGCGACGAGCAGTACTTC
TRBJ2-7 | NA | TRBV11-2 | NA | CASSIEGHRYEQYF | TGTGCCAGCAGCATAGAGGGACACCGGTACGAGCAGTACTTC
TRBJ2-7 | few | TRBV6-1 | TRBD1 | CASLNTGTGPYEQYF | TGTGCCAGCTTAAATACCGGGACAGGGCCCTACGAGCAGTACTTC
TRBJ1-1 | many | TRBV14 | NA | CASSPVSGGTMNTEAFF | TGTGCCAGCAGCCCAGTTTCCGGGGGCACCATGAACACTGAAGCTTTCTTT
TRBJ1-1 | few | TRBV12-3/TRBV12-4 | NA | CASSLQGFDAFF | TGTGCCAGCAGTTTGCAGGGCTTTGACGCTTTCTTT
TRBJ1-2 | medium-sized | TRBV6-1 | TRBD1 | CASSEALDRGHGYTF | TGTGCCAGCAGTGAAGCCCTGGACAGGGGGCATGGCTACACCTTC
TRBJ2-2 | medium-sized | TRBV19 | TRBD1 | CASSIQGANTGELFF | TGTGCCAGTAGTATACAGGGGGCGAACACCGGGGAGCTGTTTTTT
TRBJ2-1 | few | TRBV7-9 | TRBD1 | CASSFPQGAADEQFF | TGTGCCAGCAGCTTCCCACAGGGGGCGGCGGATGAGCAGTTCTTC